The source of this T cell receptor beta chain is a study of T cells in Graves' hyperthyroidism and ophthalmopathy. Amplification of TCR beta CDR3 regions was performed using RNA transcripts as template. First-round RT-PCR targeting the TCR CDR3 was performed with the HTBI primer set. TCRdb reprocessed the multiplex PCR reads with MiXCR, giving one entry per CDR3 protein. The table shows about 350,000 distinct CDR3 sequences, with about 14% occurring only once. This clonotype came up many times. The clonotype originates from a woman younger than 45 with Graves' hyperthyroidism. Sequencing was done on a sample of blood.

Written as DNA, the CDR3 is TGCGCCAGCAGCTTACGGGCGACTGGGCATACGCAGTATTTT. It specifies CASSLRATGHTQYF. The chain employs TRBV5-1 and TRBJ2-3; D call uncertain. V lost 2 bases to trimming and J lost 7 bases, with 14 bases between them. CDR3 length: 14 amino acids. The germline V gene encodes CDR1 SGHRS and CDR2 YFSETQ.